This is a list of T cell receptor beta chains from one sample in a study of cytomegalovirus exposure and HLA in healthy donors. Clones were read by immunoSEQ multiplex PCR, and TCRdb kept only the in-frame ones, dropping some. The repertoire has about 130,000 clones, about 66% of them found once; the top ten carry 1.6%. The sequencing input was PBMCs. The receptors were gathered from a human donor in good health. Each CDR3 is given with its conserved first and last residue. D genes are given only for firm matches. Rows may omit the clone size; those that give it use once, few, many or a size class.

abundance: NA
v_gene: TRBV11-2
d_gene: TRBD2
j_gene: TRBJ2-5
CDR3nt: TGTGCCAGCAGCCCCTCCGGACTAGCTCGAGAGACCCAGTACTTC
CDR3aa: CASSPSGLARETQYF

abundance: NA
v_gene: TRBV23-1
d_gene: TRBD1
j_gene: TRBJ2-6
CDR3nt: TGCGCCAGCAGTCACACAGGGGGCGCTGGGGCCAACGTCCTGACTTTC
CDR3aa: CASSHTGGAGANVLTF

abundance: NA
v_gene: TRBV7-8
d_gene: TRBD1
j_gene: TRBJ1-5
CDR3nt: TGTGCCAGCAGCGGTCTTGGGACAGGGGGTTATCAGCCCCAGCATTTT
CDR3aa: CASSGLGTGGYQPQHF

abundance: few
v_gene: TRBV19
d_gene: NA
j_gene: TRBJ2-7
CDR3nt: TGTGCCAGTAGTCTGGGGGGTGGTTACGAGCAGTACTTC
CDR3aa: CASSLGGGYEQYF

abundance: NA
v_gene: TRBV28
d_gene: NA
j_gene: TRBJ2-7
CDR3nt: TGTGCCAGCAGTTCACCGGGGGACAGCGCCTACGAGCAGTACTTC
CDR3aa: CASSSPGDSAYEQYF

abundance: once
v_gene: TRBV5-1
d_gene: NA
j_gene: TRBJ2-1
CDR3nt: TGCGCCAGCAGCTTGAGGTCAGGGCAGGGGACGGCCAGTGAGCAGTTCTTC
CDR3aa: CASSLRSGQGTASEQFF

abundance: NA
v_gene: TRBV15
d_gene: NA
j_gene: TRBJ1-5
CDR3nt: TGTGCCACCAGCCCTTTCAATCAGCCCCAGCATTTT
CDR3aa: CATSPFNQPQHF

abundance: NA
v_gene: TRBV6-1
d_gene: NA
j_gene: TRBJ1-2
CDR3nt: TGTGCCAGCAGTATGGGGGCTTGGGATGGCTACACCTTC
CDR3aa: CASSMGAWDGYTF

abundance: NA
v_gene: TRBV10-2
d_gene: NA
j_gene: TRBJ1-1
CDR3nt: TGCGCCAGCAGGAAGACGACACCCACCCCGAACACTGAAGCTTTCTTT
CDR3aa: CASRKTTPTPNTEAFF

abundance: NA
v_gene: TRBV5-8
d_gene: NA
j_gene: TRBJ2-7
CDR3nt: TGTGCCAGCAGCTCCCAGAGTATAGGGGTCGGCTACGAGCAGTACTTC
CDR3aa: CASSSQSIGVGYEQYF

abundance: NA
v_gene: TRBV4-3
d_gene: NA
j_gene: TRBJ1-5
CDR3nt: TGCGCCAGCAGCACACACCATCTTCAGCCCCAGCATTTT
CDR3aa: CASSTHHLQPQHF

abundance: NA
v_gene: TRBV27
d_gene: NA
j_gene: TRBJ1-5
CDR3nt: TGTGCCAGCAGTTCCGGGTCTCTGAGCAATCAGCCCCAGCATTTT
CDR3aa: CASSSGSLSNQPQHF

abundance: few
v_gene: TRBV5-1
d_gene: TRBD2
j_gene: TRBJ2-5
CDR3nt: TGCGCCAGCAGCTCCGGAGCGGGAGGGAGCTCGGGGGGGGAGACCCAGTACTTC
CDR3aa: CASSSGAGGSSGGETQYF

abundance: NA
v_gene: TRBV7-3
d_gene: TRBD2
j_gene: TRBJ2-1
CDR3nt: TGTGCCAGCAGCCCGAATAGCGGGAGCCGTAGTGAGCAGTTCTTC
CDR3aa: CASSPNSGSRSEQFF

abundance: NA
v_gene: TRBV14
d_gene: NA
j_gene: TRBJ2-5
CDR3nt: TGTGCCAGCAGCCACACACGGGGAGAAGAGACCCAGTACTTC
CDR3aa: CASSHTRGEETQYF

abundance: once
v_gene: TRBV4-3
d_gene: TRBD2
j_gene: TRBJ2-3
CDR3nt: TGCGCCAGCAGCCAGCATCCCGGGACTAGTGAAGATACGCAGTATTTT
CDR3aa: CASSQHPGTSEDTQYF

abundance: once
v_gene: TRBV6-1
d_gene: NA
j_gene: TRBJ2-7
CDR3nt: TGTGCCAGCTTACAGGGCTACGAGCAGTACTTC
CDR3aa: CASLQGYEQYF

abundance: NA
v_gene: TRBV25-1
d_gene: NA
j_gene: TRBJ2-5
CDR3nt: TGTGCCAGCAGTGGGGGGAGGGGGGAGGCCCAAGAGACCCAGTACTTC
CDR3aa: CASSGGRGEAQETQYF

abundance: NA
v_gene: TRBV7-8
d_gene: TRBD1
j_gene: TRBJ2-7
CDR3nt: TGTGCCAGCTCACAGCCCCCGACCGGGACAGAGAACGAGCAGTACTTC
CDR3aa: CASSQPPTGTENEQYF

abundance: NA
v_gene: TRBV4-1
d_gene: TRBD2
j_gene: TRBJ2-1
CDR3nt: TGCGCCAGCAGCCCGTGGGCTAGCGGGAGAGGTGAGCAGTTCTTC
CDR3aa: CASSPWASGRGEQFF

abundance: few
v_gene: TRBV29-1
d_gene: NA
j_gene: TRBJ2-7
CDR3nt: TGCAGCGTTACGTCCGGAGCCTACGAGCAGTACTTC
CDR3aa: CSVTSGAYEQYF

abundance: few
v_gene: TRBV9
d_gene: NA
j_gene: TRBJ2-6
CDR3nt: TGTGCCAGCAGCGTAGCAGGGGCTGGGGCCAACGTCCTGACTTTC
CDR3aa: CASSVAGAGANVLTF

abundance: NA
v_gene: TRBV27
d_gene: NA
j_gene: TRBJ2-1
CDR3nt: TGTGCCAGCAGTCCGACTAGGGGCAGCAATGAGCAGTTCTTC
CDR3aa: CASSPTRGSNEQFF

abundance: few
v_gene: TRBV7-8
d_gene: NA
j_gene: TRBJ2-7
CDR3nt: TGTGCCAGCAGCTTAGACTCCACCTACGAGCAGTACTTC
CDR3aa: CASSLDSTYEQYF

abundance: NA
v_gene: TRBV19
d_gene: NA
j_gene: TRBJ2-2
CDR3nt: TGTGCCAGTAGTTTGGGACTGGGGAACACCGGGGAGCTGTTTTTT
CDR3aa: CASSLGLGNTGELFF

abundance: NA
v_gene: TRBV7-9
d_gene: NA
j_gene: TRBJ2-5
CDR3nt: TGTGCCAGCAGCTTAGGTGGGGCCTACCAAGAGACCCAGTACTTC
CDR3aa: CASSLGGAYQETQYF

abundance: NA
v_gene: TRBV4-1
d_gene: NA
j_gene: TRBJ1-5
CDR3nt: TGCGCCAGCAGCCAAGAGGTAGGCCCGGGGCCCCAGCATTTT
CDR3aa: CASSQEVGPGPQHF

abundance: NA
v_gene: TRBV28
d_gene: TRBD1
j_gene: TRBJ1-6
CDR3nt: TGTGCCAGCAGTTCGGGACAGTTTAAGTCAAATTCACCCCTCCACTTT
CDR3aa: CASSSGQFKSNSPLHF

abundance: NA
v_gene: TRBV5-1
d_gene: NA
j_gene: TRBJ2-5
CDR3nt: TGCGCCAGCAGCTTCACTTTACAGGGTGGAGAGACCCAGTACTTC
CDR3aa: CASSFTLQGGETQYF

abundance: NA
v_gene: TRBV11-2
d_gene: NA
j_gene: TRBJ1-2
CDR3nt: TGTGCCAGCAGCCGTACAGGGCTCGATGGCTACACCTTC
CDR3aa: CASSRTGLDGYTF

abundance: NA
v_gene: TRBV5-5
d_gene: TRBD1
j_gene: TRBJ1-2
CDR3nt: TGTGCCAGCAGTCGCCCCACAGGGGCCTATGGCTACACCTTC
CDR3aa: CASSRPTGAYGYTF

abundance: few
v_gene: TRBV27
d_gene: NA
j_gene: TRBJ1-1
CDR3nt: TGTGCCAGCAGTTCCTCCTTGAACACTGAAGCTTTCTTT
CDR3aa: CASSSSLNTEAFF

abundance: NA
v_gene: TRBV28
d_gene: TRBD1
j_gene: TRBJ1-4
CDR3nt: TGTGCCAGCAGTTCGACAGGGGGTTATGAAAAACTGTTTTTT
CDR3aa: CASSSTGGYEKLFF

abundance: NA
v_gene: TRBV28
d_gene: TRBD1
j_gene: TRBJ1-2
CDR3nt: TGTGCCAGCAGTACTTACAGGGGGAGAAGTAGGGATGGCTACACCTTC
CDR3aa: CASSTYRGRSRDGYTF

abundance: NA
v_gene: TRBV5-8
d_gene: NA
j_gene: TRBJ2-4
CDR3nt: TGTGCCAGCAGCTTGGGGCAGGTACCAACCAAAAACATTCAGTACTTC
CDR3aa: CASSLGQVPTKNIQYF

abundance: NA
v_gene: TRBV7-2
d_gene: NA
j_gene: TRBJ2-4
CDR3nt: TGTGCCAGCAGCCCCTGGGGCTCGCGCTCAGCCAAAAACATTCAGTACTTC
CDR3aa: CASSPWGSRSAKNIQYF

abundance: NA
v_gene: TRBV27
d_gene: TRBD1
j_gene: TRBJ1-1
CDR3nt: TGTGCCAGCAGAGATCCAGGGGGCACTGAAGCTTTCTTT
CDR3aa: CASRDPGGTEAFF

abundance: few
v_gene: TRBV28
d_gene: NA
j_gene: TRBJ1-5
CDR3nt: TGTGCCAGCACCCGGGGACTTCTACGTCAGCCCCAGCATTTT
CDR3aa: CASTRGLLRQPQHF

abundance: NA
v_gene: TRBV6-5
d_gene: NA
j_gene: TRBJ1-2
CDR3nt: TGTGCCAGCAGTACCCCGGGAGGTACCAGGGGCTACACCTTC
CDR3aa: CASSTPGGTRGYTF

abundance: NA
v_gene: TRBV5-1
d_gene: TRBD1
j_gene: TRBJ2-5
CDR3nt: TGCGCCAGCAGCAACGGGGACAGCACCCAGGGAGAGACCCAGTACTTC
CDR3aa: CASSNGDSTQGETQYF

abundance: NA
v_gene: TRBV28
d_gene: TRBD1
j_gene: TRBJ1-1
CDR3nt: TGTGCCAGCAGTATAGGACAGGGACAAGTAGGAGAAGCTTTCTTT
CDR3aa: CASSIGQGQVGEAFF

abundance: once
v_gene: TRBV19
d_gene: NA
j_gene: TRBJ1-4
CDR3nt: TGTGCCAGTAGTCCCATAGAGGTTTCGGGTGAAAAACTGTTTTTT
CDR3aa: CASSPIEVSGEKLFF

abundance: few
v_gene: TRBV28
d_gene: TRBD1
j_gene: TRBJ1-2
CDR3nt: TGTGCCAGCAGTCTACCGACAGGGCTGGACTATGGCTACACCTTC
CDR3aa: CASSLPTGLDYGYTF

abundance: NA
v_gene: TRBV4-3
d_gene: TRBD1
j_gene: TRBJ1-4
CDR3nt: TGCGCCAGCAGCCTTTCCGGGACAGGTGGCGAAAAACTGTTTTTT
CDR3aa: CASSLSGTGGEKLFF

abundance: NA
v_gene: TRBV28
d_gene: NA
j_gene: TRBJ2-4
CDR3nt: TGTGCCAGCAGTTTCCGAGTAGCAGGGCTGGCGAAAAACATTCAGTACTTC
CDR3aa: CASSFRVAGLAKNIQYF

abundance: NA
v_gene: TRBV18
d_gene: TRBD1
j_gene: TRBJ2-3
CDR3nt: TGTGCCAGCTCAGCATCCGGGACAGGGGCCACAGATACGCAGTATTTT
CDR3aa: CASSASGTGATDTQYF

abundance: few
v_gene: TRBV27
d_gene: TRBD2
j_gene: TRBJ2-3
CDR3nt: TGTGCCAGCAGTGAGCTAGCGGCCACAGATACGCAGTATTTT
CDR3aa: CASSELAATDTQYF

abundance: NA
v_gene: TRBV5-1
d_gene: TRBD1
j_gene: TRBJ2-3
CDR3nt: TGCGCCAGCAGCGAGGGGACAGTAGCTAGCACAGATACGCAGTATTTT
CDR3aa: CASSEGTVASTDTQYF

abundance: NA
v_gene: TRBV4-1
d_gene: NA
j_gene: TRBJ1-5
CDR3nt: TGCGCCAGCAGCCAAGACAGAGGGAACGGTCAGCCCCAGCATTTT
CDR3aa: CASSQDRGNGQPQHF

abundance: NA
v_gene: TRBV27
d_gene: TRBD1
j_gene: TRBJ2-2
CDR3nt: TGTGCCAGCAGTCCCCGGGACAGGAACACCGGGGAGCTGTTTTTT
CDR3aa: CASSPRDRNTGELFF

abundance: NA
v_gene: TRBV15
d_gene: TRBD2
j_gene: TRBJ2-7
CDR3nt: TGTGCCACCAGCAGAGAGCGGGACTATTACGAGCAGTACTTC
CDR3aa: CATSRERDYYEQYF

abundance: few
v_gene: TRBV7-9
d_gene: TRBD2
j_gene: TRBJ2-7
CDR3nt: TGTGCCAGCAGCAGCGGACTAGACTACGAGCAGTACTTC
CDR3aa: CASSSGLDYEQYF

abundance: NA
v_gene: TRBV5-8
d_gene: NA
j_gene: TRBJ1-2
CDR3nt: TGTGCCAGCAGCTTGGCCGTGGGGGCCCATTGGGATGGCTACACCTTC
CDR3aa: CASSLAVGAHWDGYTF

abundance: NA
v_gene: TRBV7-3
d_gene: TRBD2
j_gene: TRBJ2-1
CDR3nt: TGTGCCAGCAGCTTAGGGTTAGCGGGAGGAGGTGAGCAGTTCTTC
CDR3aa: CASSLGLAGGGEQFF

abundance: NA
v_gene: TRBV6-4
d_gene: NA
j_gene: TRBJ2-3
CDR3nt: TGTGCCAGCAGTGACGCGGTAGGTCTTGATACGCAGTATTTT
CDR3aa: CASSDAVGLDTQYF